Each of the 3 T cell receptor beta chains below was sequenced from the same sample in a study of blood T cells in healthy people across ages (dated by TCRdb to between 2014 and 2017). The library relied on 5' RACE. The sample was run on an Illumina HiSeq 2500. A second PCR of about 7 to 12 cycles was run with a J-beta primer mix and a sample-barcoded 5' primer. Using fastp at Q25 and MiXCR, TCRdb reprocessed the public reads and kept productive beta chains. Every CDR3 protein is listed once, alongside the most common genes and DNA of its rows. This sample gives about 760,000 distinct CDR3 sequences in total; approximately 53% of them show up just once. About a quarter of the sample rests with the top ten. The sequenced sample was blood. The receptors come from a man aged 40-55 years in good health.

The V gene is TRBV7-2, the J gene TRBJ2-7; weak D call: TRBD1 (7 bases). The J call may be in error: the DNA end matches TRBJ2-5 better. The germline gives CDR1 SGHTA, CDR2 FQGNSA. This CDR3 has 15 amino acids. The CDR3 sequence: CASSLGQGGAETQYF. DNA of the CDR3: TGTGCCAGCAGCTTAGGACAGGGAGGAGCAGAGACCCAGTACTTC.

This clonotype has more than one count but fewer than ten. The chain has TRBV4-2 and TRBJ2-5; possibly TRBD1 or TRBD2 for D (5 bases each). The CDR3 has 15 residues. Germline CDR1 and CDR2: LGHNA and YNFKEQ. Deletions cut 4 bases from V and 4 bases from J, with 16 bases between. CDR3 coding DNA: TGTGCCAGCAGCCCGGCCGGGACGGGTCGAGAGACCCAGTACTTC. It specifies CASSPAGTGRETQYF.

The chain is built from TRBV14 and TRBJ1-1, with D uncertain. In germline, CDR1 is SGHDN, CDR2 FVKESK. CDR3 length: 12 residues. V was cut by 5 bases and J by 6 bases, with 10 bases left in between. The CDR3 region is CASSSQFSEAFF. CDR3 in DNA: TGTGCCAGCAGCTCCCAGTTCTCTGAAGCTTTCTTT.